Listed here are 11 T cell receptor beta chains from one sample, sequenced in a study of cytomegalovirus exposure and HLA in healthy donors. The PCR employed 60 Vbeta primers together with 13 Jbeta primers. The assay was immunoSEQ multiplex PCR, and TCRdb's table has in-frame clones only and misses some. The sample has approximately 170,000 clones; over 75% are singletons. The sample taken for sequencing was PBMCs. The source is a man between 45 and 60 years old in good health and CMV-seropositive.

The V and J genes are TRBV28 and TRBJ1-1, with 8 positions matching TRBD1. After removal of 4 bases from V and 0 bases from J, the junction contained 7 bases not matched to a gene. Germline CDR1 and CDR2: MDHEN and SYDVKM. The CDR3 runs to 16 residues. For the CDR3, the DNA is TGTGCCAGCAGTTCCCTTGGACAGGGAATGAACACTGAAGCTTTCTTT. Encoded protein: CASSSLGQGMNTEAFF. The whole variable domain, remainder taken from reference TRBV28 and TRBJ1-1, is DVKVTQSSRYLVKRTGEKVFLECVQDMDHENMFWYRQDPGLGLRLIYFSYDVKMKEKGDIPEGYSVSREKKERFSLILESASTNQTSMYLCASSSLGQGMNTEAFFGQGTRLTVV.

The rearrangement links TRBV25-1 to TRBJ2-1; TRBD2 matches at 7 bases. The trim removed 4 bases at V and 7 bases at J, leaving 10 bases unmatched. Germline V lookup: CDR1 MGHDK, CDR2 SYGVNS. The CDR3 is 15 residues long. In nucleotides, the CDR3 is TGTGCCAGCAGTGTCCCGGGGGGAGCGGGGAATGAGCAGTTCTTC. The encoded protein is CASSVPGGAGNEQFF.

This sequence joins TRBV2 and TRBJ2-1; 11 bases line up with TRBD2. V shed 7 bases and J 5 bases; nucleotides not matched to a gene: 7. The CDR3 totals 15 residues. Germline CDR1 is SNHLY and CDR2 is FYNNEI. The CDR3 is CASTMGLAENNEQFF. In DNA, the CDR3 is TGTGCCAGCACTATGGGACTAGCGGAAAACAATGAGCAGTTCTTC.

This chain joins TRBV6-1 and TRBJ2-3, with TRBD2 matching 11 bases. Trimming took 2 bases from V and 0 from J; bases not matched to a gene: 7. Germline CDR1 reads MNHNS; CDR2 reads SASEGT. This CDR3 is built from 18 residues. Written as DNA, the CDR3 is TGTGCCAGCAGTGAACTTCGTGGACTAGCGGGTAGCACAGATACGCAGTATTTT. It is translated as CASSELRGLAGSTDTQYF.

The chain has TRBV10-1 and TRBJ1-2, with D possibly matching TRBD1 (5 bases). Germline V gene sequence: CDR1 WNHNN, CDR2 SYGVQD (reference sequence). The CDR3 is 14 amino acids. Between the trimmed V and J ends, which lost 7 bases and 5 bases, there was a span of 17 bases. The DNA for the CDR3 is TGCGCCAGCACCTTTGGGGGGGTTAGGTATGGCTACACCTTC. Its protein product is CASTFGGVRYGYTF.

The V call is TRBV5-1, the J call TRBJ2-1; 12 bases fit TRBD2. The CDR3 consists of 17 residues. CDR1 is SGHRS and CDR2 is YFSETQ in the germline V gene. V lost 4 bases and J lost 8; bases outside the gene matches: 13. CDR3: CASSILGTSGPWDEQFF. The CDR3 DNA reads as TGCGCCAGCAGCATCCTCGGGACTAGCGGGCCGTGGGATGAGCAGTTCTTC.

The chain uses TRBV9 and TRBJ2-5; 10 bases fit TRBD2. Germline CDR1 and CDR2: SGDLS and YYNGEE. This CDR3 comprises 15 residues. V lost 3 bases and J lost 5; bases outside the gene matches: 7. DNA of the CDR3: TGTGCCAGCAGCGCCTCCCTAGCGGGGGTGGAGACCCAGTACTTC. Its translation: CASSASLAGVETQYF.

The chain is built from TRBV7-2 and TRBJ2-3; D is unclear. V shed 2 bases and J shed 2 bases, with 11 bases lying between them. The CDR3 length is 15 residues. The germline V gene encodes CDR1 SGHTA and CDR2 FQGNSA. The CDR3 is CASSLSLVLTDTQYF. Written as DNA, the CDR3 is TGTGCCAGCAGCTTAAGCCTAGTCCTCACAGATACGCAGTATTTT.

The gene calls are TRBV10-2 and TRBJ1-2; D unclear. V lost 8 bases, J lost 7 bases, and 14 bases lay in between. Germline V lookup: CDR1 WSHSY, CDR2 SAAADI. There are 12 residues in the CDR3. The CDR3 region has the DNA TGCGCCAGCGGGCAGTCTGTGCGTGGCTACACCTTC. It specifies CASGQSVRGYTF.

The gene calls are TRBV18 and TRBJ1-2, with D possibly being TRBD1 (6 bases). This CDR3 is 14 amino acids long. V was trimmed by 6 bases and J by 0 bases, leaving 11 bases between them. Germline-derived CDR1 and CDR2 are KGHSH and LQKENI. The CDR3 bases are TGTGCCAGCTCGCGGACAGAGGCTAACTATGGCTACACCTTC. It encodes CASSRTEANYGYTF.

The rearrangement uses TRBV28 and TRBJ2-7, with TRBD1 matching 9 bases. Losses at the gene ends were 1 base for V and 3 bases for J; bases not matched to a gene: 10. The CDR3 consists of 17 residues. The V gene's germline CDR1 is MDHEN and CDR2 SYDVKM. CDR3 loop: CASSLYTGTGRSYEQYF. The CDR3 nucleotides read TGTGCCAGCAGTTTATATACTGGGACAGGGCGTAGCTACGAGCAGTACTTC. The variable domain in full, completed from reference TRBV28 and TRBJ2-7, reads DVKVTQSSRYLVKRTGEKVFLECVQDMDHENMFWYRQDPGLGLRLIYFSYDVKMKEKGDIPEGYSVSREKKERFSLILESASTNQTSMYLCASSLYTGTGRSYEQYFGPGTRLTVT.